This is a list of T cell receptor beta chains from one sample in a study of blood T cell repertoires in COVID-19. The data were produced by immunoSEQ multiplex PCR, yet TCRdb's version contains in-frame clones alone and is incomplete. Here the sample spans some 150,000 clones, more than 75% being singletons. Sequencing used peripheral blood. The receptors derive from a man aged 40-49 years with acute or convalescent COVID-19. CDR3s include the opening cysteine and the closing phenylalanine or tryptophan. A D gene is named only where the DNA matches it firmly.

TRBJ1-2,.,TRBV6-5,TGTGCCAGCAGGGGACTCGGTGGCTACACCTTC,CASRGLGGYTF
TRBJ2-5,.,TRBV19,TGTGCCAGTAGGAGCCCCCTTAGGAGGACCCAGTACTTC,CASRSPLRRTQYF
TRBJ1-1,TRBD1,TRBV24-1,TGTGCCACCAGTGACAACCTATGGACAGACAGGGTCTATGGTAGGAACACTGAAGCTTTCTTT,CATSDNLWTDRVYGRNTEAFF
TRBJ2-7,.,TRBV19,TGTGCCAGTAGCACCCGTAGTGGCTCCTACGAGCAGTACTTC,CASSTRSGSYEQYF
TRBJ2-5,.,TRBV7-9,TGTGCCAGCAGCCCTAGCTTCAGGGGTGAAGAGACCCAGTACTTC,CASSPSFRGEETQYF
TRBJ2-5,TRBD1,TRBV5-1,TGCGCCAGCAGCCCTAGTGGGACAGGGGAAGAGACCCAGTACTTC,CASSPSGTGEETQYF
TRBJ2-3,TRBD2,TRBV6-6,TGTGCCAGCAGTCGACTAGCGGGGGGGCCGGGAGATACGCAGTATTTT,CASSRLAGGPGDTQYF
TRBJ2-3,.,TRBV24-1,TGTGCCACCAGTGACCGCAGGTACACAGATACGCAGTATTTT,CATSDRRYTDTQYF
TRBJ2-1,TRBD2,TRBV7-9,TGTGCCAGCAGCCCCACTAGCGGGGGGATTAATGAGCAGTTCTTC,CASSPTSGGINEQFF
TRBJ1-4,TRBD1,TRBV4-1,TGCGCCAGCAGCCCAAGGACAGGAAATGAAAAACTGTTTTTT,CASSPRTGNEKLFF
TRBJ1-2,.,TRBV27,TGTGCCAGCAGTCCGACGGACATGTATGGCTACACCTTC,CASSPTDMYGYTF
TRBJ2-5,TRBD2,TRBV7-6,TGTGCCAGCAGCACAGGGGGACTAGCGGGGGGGCTGGAGACCCAGTACTTC,CASSTGGLAGGLETQYF